Listed below are T cell receptor beta chains from one sample, sequenced in a study of T-cell memory formation after mild COVID-19. Each CDR3 protein gets one entry after TCRdb re-called the 5' RACE reads with MiXCR. Here the sample spans roughly 280,000 distinct CDR3 sequences, roughly 16% being singletons. Sequencing was carried out using PBMCs or a T cell subset sorted from them (not recorded which). These receptors were taken from a man aged 18 to 29 who had mild COVID-19 (a few samples of this study predate the infection). Cell type and time point are not known. The CDR3 runs from the conserved cysteine through the conserved F or W.

v_gene,CDR3aa
TRBV18,CASSPTSFDNEQFF
TRBV6-2/TRBV6-3,CASRTADTGELFF
TRBV5-5,CASNIGNEQFF
TRBV6-2/TRBV6-3,CASSYGQASSYEQYF
TRBV7-3,CASSQDRGRADTQYF
TRBV6-2/TRBV6-3,CASSYPGHGNQPQHF
TRBV7-8,CASSRDQGAQHF
TRBV6-1,CASSEQLETQYF
TRBV12-3/TRBV12-4,CASSPGQSEAQHF
TRBV29-1,CSVGEQGNYGYTF
TRBV4-1,CASSPPGLPYEQYF
TRBV20-1,CSALSGGLTYEQYF
TRBV4-1,CASSQDSGASGELFF
TRBV7-2,CASSRDTTNTGELFF
TRBV24-1,CATSDLGLSGRNEQFF
TRBV6-2/TRBV6-3,CASSYSGGPRTDTQYF
TRBV5-6,CASRRTGANTEAFF
TRBV4-2,CASSPGVAGGVRQFF
TRBV5-1,CASSSTGPETQYF
TRBV12-3/TRBV12-4,CASSRSGTRGDTQYF
TRBV6-5,CASRTESGNTIYF
TRBV7-2,CASSSRLAGGPETQYF
TRBV5-6,CASSTTSQPQHF
TRBV19,CASSLGRSYTF
TRBV5-6,CASSFGSYQETQYF
TRBV6-5,CASSYDRGETQYF
TRBV20-1,CSAITSGSTDTQYF
TRBV6-6,CASSQGLVGNQPQHF
TRBV19,CASTPLPRGNTEAFF
TRBV7-2,CASSLGIRETQYF
TRBV7-2,CASSFPSGGYAYNEQFF
TRBV11-2,CASMEYNEQFF
TRBV5-1,CASSWRTSHGGTDTQYF
TRBV5-5,CASSPDANTEAFF
TRBV7-9,CASSLVLYEQFF
TRBV6-6,CASSQGVAILETQYF
TRBV29-1,CSVDSATDTQYF
TRBV11-2,CASSLGGSGEYEQYF
TRBV12-3/TRBV12-4,CASSLIAGGGDTQYF
TRBV12-3/TRBV12-4,CASSLAAGTNTEAFF
TRBV5-6,CASSLVAGSPLHF
TRBV7-9,CASSQGSGHIIEQYF
TRBV29-1,CSVLRGVNVLTF
TRBV28,CASSWLAPSTDTQYF
TRBV20-1,CSASPDGLMNTEAFF
TRBV6-5,CASSYSPRGGRDTQYF
TRBV4-3,CASSQDLLSSSYEQYF
TRBV5-1,CASSFGQGGGYTF
TRBV7-8,CASSLARLAGVETQYF
TRBV11-2,CASRQLAGSQETQYF
TRBV5-1,CASSLDFAQRDSGNTIYF
TRBV5-1,CASSLGFGLEQFF
TRBV4-3,CASSQDWREVRDESGYTF